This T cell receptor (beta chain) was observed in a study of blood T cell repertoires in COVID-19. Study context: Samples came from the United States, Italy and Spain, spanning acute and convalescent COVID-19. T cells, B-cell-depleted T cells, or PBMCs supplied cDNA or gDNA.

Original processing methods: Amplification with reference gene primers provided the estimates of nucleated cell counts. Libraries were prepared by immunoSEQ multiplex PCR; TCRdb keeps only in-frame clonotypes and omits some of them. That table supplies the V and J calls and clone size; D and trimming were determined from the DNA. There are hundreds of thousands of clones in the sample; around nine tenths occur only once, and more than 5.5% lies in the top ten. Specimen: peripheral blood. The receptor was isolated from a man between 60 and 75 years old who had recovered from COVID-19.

The CDR3 region has the DNA TGTGCCAGCAGCTTTAGCGGGGGGCCTCTCCAGCAGTTCTTC. Translation: CASSFSGGPLQQFF. The chain has TRBV11-2 and TRBJ2-1; 10 bases map to TRBD2. V lost 3 bases to trimming and J lost 11 bases; unmatched junction nucleotides: 7. The CDR3 sequence is 14 residues long. Germline-derived CDR1 and CDR2 are SGHAT and FQNNGV.